The sequence of this T cell receptor (beta chain) was determined in a study of T cell repertoires in cytomegalovirus infection. Study summary: HLA-B-restricted CMV epitopes that are well studied were used alongside recently identified HLA-C-restricted ones. Indications came from public TCR beta signatures; they pointed to CMV infection and to a matching HLA type. Study results and caveats: Predominance within the ex vivo response was attributable to HLA-C-restricted CMV-specific TCR beta clonotypes.

This CDR3 comprises 15 residues. The germline CDR1 and CDR2 sequences are SQVTM and ANQGSEA. With 6 bases clipped from V and 5 bases from J, the junction kept 11 bases outside the gene matches. TCRdb reprocessed the reads with MiXCR, giving one entry per CDR3 protein. The table lists some 350,000 distinct CDR3 sequences, approximately 35% of them singletons. Comment on this clonotype: Its antigen is undetermined.

The receptor was isolated from a human donor in good health (CMV status not recorded). Some clones in this sample may be carry-over from other donors' samples. The genes are TRBV29-1 and TRBJ1-5, with TRBD1 matching 9 bases. The sequencing here drew on cultured PBMCs, taken from culture after CMV antigen stimulation. The CDR3: CSVRLGTGWDQPQHF. The CDR3, as DNA: TGCAGCGTGAGACTGGGGACAGGGTGGGATCAGCCCCAGCATTTT.